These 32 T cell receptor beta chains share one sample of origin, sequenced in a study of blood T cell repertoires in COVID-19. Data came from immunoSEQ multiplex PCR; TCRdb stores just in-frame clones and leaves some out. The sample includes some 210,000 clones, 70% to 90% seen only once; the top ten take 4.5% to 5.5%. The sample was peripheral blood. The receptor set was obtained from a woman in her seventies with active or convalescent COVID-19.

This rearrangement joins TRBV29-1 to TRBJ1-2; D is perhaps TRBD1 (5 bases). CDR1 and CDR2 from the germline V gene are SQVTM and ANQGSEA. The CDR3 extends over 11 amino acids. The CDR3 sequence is CTSPWGDGYTF. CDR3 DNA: TGCACCTCACCCTGGGGGGATGGCTACACCTTC.

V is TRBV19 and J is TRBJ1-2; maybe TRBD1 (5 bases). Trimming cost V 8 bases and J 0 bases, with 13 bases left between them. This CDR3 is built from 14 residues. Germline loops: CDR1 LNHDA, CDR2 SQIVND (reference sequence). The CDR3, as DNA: TGTGCCAGTTCCCGGGGAGGGGCTAACTATGGCTACACCTTC. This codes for CASSRGGANYGYTF.

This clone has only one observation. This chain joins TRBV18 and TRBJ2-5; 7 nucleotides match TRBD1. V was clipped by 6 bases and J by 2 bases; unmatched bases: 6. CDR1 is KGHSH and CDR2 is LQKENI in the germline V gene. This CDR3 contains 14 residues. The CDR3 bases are TGTGCCAGCTCGCCTCTACAGGGGCAAGAGACCCAGTACTTC. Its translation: CASSPLQGQETQYF.

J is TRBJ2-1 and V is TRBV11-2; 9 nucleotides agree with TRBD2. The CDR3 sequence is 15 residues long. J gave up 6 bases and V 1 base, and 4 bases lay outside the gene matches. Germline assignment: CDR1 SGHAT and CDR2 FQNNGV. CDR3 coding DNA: TGTGCCAGCAGCTTAGGGGGACTAGCCCCCAATGAGCAGTTCTTC. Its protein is CASSLGGLAPNEQFF.

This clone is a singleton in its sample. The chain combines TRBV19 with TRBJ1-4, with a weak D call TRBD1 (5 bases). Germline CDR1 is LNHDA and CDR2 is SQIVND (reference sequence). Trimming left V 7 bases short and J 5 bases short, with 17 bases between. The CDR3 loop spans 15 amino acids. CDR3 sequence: CASTRRGEGNEKLFF. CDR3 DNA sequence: TGTGCCAGTACTAGGCGGGGCGAGGGGAATGAAAAACTGTTTTTT.

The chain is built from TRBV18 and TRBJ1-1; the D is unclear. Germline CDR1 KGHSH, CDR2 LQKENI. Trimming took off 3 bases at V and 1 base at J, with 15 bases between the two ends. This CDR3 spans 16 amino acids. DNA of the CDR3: TGTGCCAGCTCACCCCGACCGAAAGCGCCGAACACTGAAGCTTTCTTT. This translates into CASSPRPKAPNTEAFF. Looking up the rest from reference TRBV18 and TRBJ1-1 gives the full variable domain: NAGVMQNPRHLVRRRGQEARLRCSPMKGHSHVYWYRQLPEEGLKFMVYLQKENIIDESGMPKERFSAEFPKEGPSILRIQQVVRGDSAAYFCASSPRPKAPNTEAFFGQGTRLTVV.

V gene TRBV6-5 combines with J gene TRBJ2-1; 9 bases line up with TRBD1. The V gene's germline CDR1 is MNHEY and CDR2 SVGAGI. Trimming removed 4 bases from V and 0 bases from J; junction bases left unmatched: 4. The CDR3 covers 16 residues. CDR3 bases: TGTGCCAGCAGTTTACAGGGGGCTAGCTCCTACAATGAGCAGTTCTTC. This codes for CASSLQGASSYNEQFF.

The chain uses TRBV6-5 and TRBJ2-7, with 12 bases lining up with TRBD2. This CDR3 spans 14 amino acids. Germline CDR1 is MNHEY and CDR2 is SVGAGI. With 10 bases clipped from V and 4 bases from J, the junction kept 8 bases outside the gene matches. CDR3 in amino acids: CATPSGTSGYEQYF. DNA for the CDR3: TGTGCCACCCCAAGCGGGACTAGCGGGTACGAGCAGTACTTC.

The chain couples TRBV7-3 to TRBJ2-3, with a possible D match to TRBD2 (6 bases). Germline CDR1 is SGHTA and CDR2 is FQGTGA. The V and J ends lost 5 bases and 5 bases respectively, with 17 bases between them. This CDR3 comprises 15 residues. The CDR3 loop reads CASSKEGLGEDTQYF. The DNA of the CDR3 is TGTGCCAGCAGCAAAGAGGGACTCGGTGAAGATACGCAGTATTTT.

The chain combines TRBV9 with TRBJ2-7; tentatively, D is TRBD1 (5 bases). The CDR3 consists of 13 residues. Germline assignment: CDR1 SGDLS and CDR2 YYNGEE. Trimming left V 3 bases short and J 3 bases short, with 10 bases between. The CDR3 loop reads CASSAGQDYEQYF. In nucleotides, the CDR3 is TGTGCCAGCAGCGCCGGACAAGACTACGAGCAGTACTTC.

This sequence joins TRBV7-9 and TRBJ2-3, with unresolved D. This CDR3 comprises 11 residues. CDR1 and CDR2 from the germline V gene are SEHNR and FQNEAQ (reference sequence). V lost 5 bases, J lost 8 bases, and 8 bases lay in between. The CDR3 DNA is TGTGCCAGCAGCGCCCTCGGTACGCAGTATTTT. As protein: CASSALGTQYF.

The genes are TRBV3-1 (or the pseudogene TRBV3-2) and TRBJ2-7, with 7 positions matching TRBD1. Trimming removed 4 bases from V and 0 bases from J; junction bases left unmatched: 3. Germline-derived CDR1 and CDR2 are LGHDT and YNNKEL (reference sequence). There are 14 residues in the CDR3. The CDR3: CASSPRDSSYEQYF. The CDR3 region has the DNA TGTGCCAGCAGCCCCCGGGACAGCTCCTACGAGCAGTACTTC.

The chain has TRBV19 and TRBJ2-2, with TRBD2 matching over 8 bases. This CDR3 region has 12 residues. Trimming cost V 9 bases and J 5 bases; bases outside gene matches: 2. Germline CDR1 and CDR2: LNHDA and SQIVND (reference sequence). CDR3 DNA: TGTGCCAGCCCTAGCGGGACCGGGGAGCTGTTTTTT. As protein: CASPSGTGELFF. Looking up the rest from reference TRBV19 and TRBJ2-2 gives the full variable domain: DGGITQSPKYLFRKEGQNVTLSCEQNLNHDAMYWYRQDPGQGLRLIYYSQIVNDFQKGDIAEGYSVSREKKESFPLTVTSAQKNPTAFYLCASPSGTGELFFGEGSRLTVL.

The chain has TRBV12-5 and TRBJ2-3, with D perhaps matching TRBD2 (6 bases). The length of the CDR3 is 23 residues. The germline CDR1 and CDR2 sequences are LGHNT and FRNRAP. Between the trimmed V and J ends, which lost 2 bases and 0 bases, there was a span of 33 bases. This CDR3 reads CASGLPTRDGRSLGFASTDTQYF. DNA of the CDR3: TGTGCTAGTGGTTTGCCGACGCGGGACGGGCGGTCCTTAGGATTTGCTAGCACAGATACGCAGTATTTT. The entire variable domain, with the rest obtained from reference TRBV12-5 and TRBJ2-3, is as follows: DARVTQTPRHKVTEMGQEVTMRCQPILGHNTVFWYRQTMMQGLELLAYFRNRAPLDDSGMPKDRFSAEMPDATLATLKIQPSEPRDSAVYFCASGLPTRDGRSLGFASTDTQYFGPGTRLTVL.

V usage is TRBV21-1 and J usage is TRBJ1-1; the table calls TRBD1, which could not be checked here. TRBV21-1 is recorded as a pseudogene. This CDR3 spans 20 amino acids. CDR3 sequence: CASSKDQPKRDRVWNTEAFF. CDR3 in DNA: TGTGCCAGCAGCAAGGACCAACCTAAGAGGGACAGGGTATGGAACACTGAAGCTTTCTTT.

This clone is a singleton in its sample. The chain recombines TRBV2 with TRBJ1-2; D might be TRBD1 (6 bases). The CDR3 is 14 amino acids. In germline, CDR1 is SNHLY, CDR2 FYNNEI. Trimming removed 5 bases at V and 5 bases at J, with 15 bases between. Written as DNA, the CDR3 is TGTGCCAGCAGTCCCCGGACAGAGGCTTATGGCTACACCTTC. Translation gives CASSPRTEAYGYTF.

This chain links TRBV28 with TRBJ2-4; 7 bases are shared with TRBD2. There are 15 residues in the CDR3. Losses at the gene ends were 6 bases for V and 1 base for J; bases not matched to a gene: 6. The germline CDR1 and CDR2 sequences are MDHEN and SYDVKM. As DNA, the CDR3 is TGTGCCAGCAGCATAAGCGGGAAGGCCAAAAACATTCAGTACTTC. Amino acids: CASSISGKAKNIQYF.

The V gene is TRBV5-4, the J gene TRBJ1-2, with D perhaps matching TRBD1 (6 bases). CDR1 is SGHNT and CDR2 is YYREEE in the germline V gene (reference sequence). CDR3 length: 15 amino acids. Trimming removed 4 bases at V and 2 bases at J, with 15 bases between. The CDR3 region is CASSPVGAQNYGYTF. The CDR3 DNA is TGTGCCAGCAGCCCCGTGGGGGCTCAAAACTATGGCTACACCTTC. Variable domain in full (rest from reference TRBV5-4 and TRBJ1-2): ETGVTQSPTHLIKTRGQQVTLRCSSQSGHNTVSWYQQALGQGPQFIFQYYREEENGRGNFPPRFSGLQFPNYSSELNVNALELDDSALYLCASSPVGAQNYGYTFGSGTRLTVV.

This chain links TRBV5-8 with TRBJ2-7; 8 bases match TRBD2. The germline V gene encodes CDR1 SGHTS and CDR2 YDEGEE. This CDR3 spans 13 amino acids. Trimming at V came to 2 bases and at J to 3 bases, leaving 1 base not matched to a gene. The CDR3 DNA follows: TGTGCCAGCAGCTTAACTAGCGGCTACGAGCAGTACTTC. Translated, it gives CASSLTSGYEQYF. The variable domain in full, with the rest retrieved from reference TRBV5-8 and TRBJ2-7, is EAGVTQSPTHLIKTRGQQATLRCSPISGHTSVYWYQQALGLGLQFLLWYDEGEERNRGNFPPRFSGRQFPNYSSELNVNALELEDSALYLCASSLTSGYEQYFGPGTRLTVT.

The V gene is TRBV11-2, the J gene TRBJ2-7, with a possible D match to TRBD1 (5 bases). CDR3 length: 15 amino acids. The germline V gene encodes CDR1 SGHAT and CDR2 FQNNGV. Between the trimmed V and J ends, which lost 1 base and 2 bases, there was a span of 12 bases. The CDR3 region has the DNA TGTGCCAGCAGCTTAGTATTGGGGCTAGCCTACGAGCAGTACTTC. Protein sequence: CASSLVLGLAYEQYF. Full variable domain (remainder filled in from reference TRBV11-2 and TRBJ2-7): EAGVAQSPRYKIIEKRQSVAFWCNPISGHATLYWYQQILGQGPKLLIQFQNNGVVDDSQLPKDRFSAERLKGVDSTLKIQPAKLEDSAVYLCASSLVLGLAYEQYFGPGTRLTVT.

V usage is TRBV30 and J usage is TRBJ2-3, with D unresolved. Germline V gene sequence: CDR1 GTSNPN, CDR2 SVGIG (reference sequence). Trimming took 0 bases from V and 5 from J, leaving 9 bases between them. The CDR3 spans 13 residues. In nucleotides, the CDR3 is TGTGCCTGGAGTGTTTGGGCAGAAGATACGCAGTATTTT. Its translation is CAWSVWAEDTQYF.

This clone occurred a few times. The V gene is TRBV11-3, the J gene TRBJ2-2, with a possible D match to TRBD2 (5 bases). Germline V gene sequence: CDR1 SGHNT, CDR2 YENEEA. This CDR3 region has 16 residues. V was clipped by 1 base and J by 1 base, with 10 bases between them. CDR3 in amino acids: CASSLVFGENTGELFF. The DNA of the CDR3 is TGTGCCAGCAGCTTAGTATTCGGGGAGAACACCGGGGAGCTGTTTTTT.

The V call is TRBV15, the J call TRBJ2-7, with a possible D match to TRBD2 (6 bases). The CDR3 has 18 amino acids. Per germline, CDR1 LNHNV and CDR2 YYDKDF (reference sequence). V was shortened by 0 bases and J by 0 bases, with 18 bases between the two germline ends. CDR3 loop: CATSREGGIWSNSYEQYF. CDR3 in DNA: TGTGCCACCAGCAGAGAGGGGGGAATTTGGTCCAACTCCTACGAGCAGTACTTC. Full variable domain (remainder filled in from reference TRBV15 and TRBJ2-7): DAMVIQNPRYQVTQFGKPVTLSCSQTLNHNVMYWYQQKSSQAPKLLFHYYDKDFNNEADTPDNFQSRRPNTSFCFLDIRSPGLGDTAMYLCATSREGGIWSNSYEQYFGPGTRLTVT.

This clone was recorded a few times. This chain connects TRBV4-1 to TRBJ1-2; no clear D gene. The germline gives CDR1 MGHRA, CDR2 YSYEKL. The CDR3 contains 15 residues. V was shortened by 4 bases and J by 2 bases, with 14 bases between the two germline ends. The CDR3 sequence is CASSPSPGGNYGYTF. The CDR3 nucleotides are TGCGCCAGCAGCCCTTCTCCAGGAGGGAACTATGGCTACACCTTC.

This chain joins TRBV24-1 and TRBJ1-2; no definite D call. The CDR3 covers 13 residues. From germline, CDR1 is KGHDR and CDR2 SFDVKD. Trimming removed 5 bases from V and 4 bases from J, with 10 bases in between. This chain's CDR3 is CATSGASGYGYTF. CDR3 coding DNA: TGTGCCACCAGTGGTGCCAGTGGCTATGGCTACACCTTC.

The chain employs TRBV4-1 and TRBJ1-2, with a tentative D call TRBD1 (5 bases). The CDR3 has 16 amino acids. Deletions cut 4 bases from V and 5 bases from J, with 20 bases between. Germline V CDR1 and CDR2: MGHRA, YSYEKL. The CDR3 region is CASSPPSWTTPYGYTF. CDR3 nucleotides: TGCGCCAGCAGCCCACCCTCTTGGACAACGCCTTATGGCTACACCTTC.

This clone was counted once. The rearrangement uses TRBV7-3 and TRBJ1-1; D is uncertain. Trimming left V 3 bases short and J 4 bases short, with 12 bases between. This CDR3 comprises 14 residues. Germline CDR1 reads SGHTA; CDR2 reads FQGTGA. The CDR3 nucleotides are TGTGCCAGCAGCTTGGGCGGGAAGAGCACTGAAGCTTTCTTT. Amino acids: CASSLGGKSTEAFF.

The CDR3 loop is CASSPGEGEQYF. In DNA form, the CDR3 reads TGCGCCAGCAGCCCCGGTGAGGGCGAGCAGTACTTC. The rearrangement joins TRBV4-1 to TRBJ2-7, with D maybe TRBD2 (5 bases). V gave up 4 bases and J gave up 6 bases, with 10 bases separating them. CDR1 is MGHRA, CDR2 YSYEKL, per germline. CDR3 length equals 12 residues.

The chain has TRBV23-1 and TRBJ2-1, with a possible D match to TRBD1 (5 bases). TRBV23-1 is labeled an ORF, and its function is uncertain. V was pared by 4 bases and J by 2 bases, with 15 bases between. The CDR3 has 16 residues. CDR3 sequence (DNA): TGCGCCAGCAGTCGACCCCGTGGCAGGGCCTACAATGAGCAGTTCTTC. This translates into CASSRPRGRAYNEQFF.

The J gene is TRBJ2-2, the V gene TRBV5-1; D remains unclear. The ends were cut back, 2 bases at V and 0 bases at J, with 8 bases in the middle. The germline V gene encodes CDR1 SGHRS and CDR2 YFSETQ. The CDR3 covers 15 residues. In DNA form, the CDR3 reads TGCGCCAGCAGCTTAAGCGTCTCGAACACCGGGGAGCTGTTTTTT. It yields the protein CASSLSVSNTGELFF.

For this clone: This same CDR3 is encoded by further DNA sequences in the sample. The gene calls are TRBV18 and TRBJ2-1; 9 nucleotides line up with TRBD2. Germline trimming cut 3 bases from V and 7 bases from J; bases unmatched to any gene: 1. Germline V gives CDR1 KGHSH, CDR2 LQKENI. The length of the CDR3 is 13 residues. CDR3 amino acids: CASSPGLANEQFF. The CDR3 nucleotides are TGTGCCAGCTCACCCGGACTAGCGAATGAGCAGTTCTTC. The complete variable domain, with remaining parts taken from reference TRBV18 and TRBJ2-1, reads NAGVMQNPRHLVRRRGQEARLRCSPMKGHSHVYWYRQLPEEGLKFMVYLQKENIIDESGMPKERFSAEFPKEGPSILRIQQVVRGDSAAYFCASSPGLANEQFFGPGTRLTVL.

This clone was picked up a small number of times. Written as DNA, the CDR3 is TGTGCCAGCAGCTTGGGGGGGTGGACTAGCTACAATGAGCAGTTCTTC. It specifies CASSLGGWTSYNEQFF. J is TRBJ2-1 and V is TRBV5-4, with 7 bases matching TRBD2. This CDR3 spans 16 amino acids. V was pared by 0 bases and J by 3 bases, with 6 bases of the junction left unmatched. Germline V gene lookup returns CDR1 SGHNT and CDR2 YYREEE (reference sequence).